This is a list of T cell receptor beta chains from one sample in a study of shared clonotypes between healthy human individuals. Data came from immunoSEQ multiplex PCR; TCRdb stores just in-frame clones and leaves some out. The data contain about 2.3 million clones, 85% to 95% of them singletons. The sample was naive CD4+ T cells from PBMCs. These receptors all come from a man between 18 and 29 years old in good health. Some clones in this sample may be carry-over from other donors' samples. Both conserved end residues are trimmed from each CDR3.

V gene,J gene,CDR3 protein
TRBV28,TRBJ2-1,ATQPGLVVNEQF
TRBV10-1,TRBJ2-7,ASIIRTGEREQY
TRBV28,TRBJ2-7,ASIPGGRSSYEQY
TRBV25-1,TRBJ1-6,ASNQGGRSNSPLH
TRBV6-1,TRBJ1-2,ASSQEVIDYGYT
TRBV27,TRBJ2-7,ASSRLAGTYEQY
TRBV5-1,TRBJ2-5,ASSLLASGRGETQY
TRBV27,TRBJ2-7,ASSRLRSGDEQY
TRBV5-1,TRBJ2-2,ASSQTSGRNGELF
TRBV7-8,TRBJ1-3,ASSPAGTQTGNTIY
TRBV5-1,TRBJ1-1,ASSSHYRQGPTEAF
TRBV2,TRBJ2-3,ASRGRGSPDTQY
TRBV15,TRBJ1-5,ATSRKQWKQGADQPQH
TRBV11-2,TRBJ1-2,ASSYLGGGNGYT
TRBV6-1,TRBJ2-1,ASNTADRETF
TRBV9,TRBJ2-1,ASSVETGVRLF
TRBV5-1,TRBJ2-7,ASSMGLPSGDEQY
TRBV28,TRBJ2-7,ASSPPYGVASYEQY
TRBV28,TRBJ1-1,ASSGTGTGAF
TRBV7-2,TRBJ1-1,ASSLVAAGGTEAF
TRBV7-9,TRBJ1-5,ASSQVRGPINQPQH
TRBV2,TRBJ2-5,ASSPLGTQY
TRBV7-3,TRBJ2-1,ASSLARSYNEQF
TRBV9,TRBJ2-2,ASSVAGGEAGELF
TRBV16,TRBJ2-7,ASSQSHPRGRYEQY
TRBV5-1,TRBJ2-7,ASSRSVSAQYSYEQY
TRBV29-1,TRBJ2-6,SVVTGSTGANVLT
TRBV2,TRBJ2-6,ASSHESGANVLT
TRBV5-1,TRBJ2-1,ASSPGTLVSHEQF
TRBV7-6,TRBJ1-2,ASGNLVYGYT
TRBV10-1,TRBJ2-5,ASSGQGRETQY
TRBV7-2,TRBJ2-2,ASSSGRTAGTGELF
TRBV19,TRBJ1-1,ASSIDPGGRAF
TRBV2,TRBJ1-3,ASSLTFSGNTIY
TRBV28,TRBJ2-6,ASINRRLRSGANVLT
TRBV7-2,TRBJ1-2,ASSLARVDGYT
TRBV16,TRBJ2-7,ASSPQSGLGAYEQY
TRBV19,TRBJ2-5,ASSPWENQETQY
TRBV5-1,TRBJ2-3,ASSLYPTQGASTDTQY
TRBV5-1,TRBJ2-7,ASSSGTSGTYEQY
TRBV11-2,TRBJ2-2,ASRAIFTGELF
TRBV6-5,TRBJ2-7,ASSYRGQDYEQY
TRBV9,TRBJ1-4,ASSATGTGGRGEKLF
TRBV4-2,TRBJ2-1,ASSSVPGQGIAARDNEQF
TRBV7-2,TRBJ1-2,ASTLLGGGFPDYGYT
TRBV5-4,TRBJ1-2,ASSLWTVGYGYT
TRBV6-5,TRBJ2-5,ASRERLRAWETQY
TRBV18,TRBJ2-3,ASSGPGRNTDTQY
TRBV2,TRBJ1-1,ASSDQQNTEAF
TRBV7-3,TRBJ2-5,ASSQGTVRETQY